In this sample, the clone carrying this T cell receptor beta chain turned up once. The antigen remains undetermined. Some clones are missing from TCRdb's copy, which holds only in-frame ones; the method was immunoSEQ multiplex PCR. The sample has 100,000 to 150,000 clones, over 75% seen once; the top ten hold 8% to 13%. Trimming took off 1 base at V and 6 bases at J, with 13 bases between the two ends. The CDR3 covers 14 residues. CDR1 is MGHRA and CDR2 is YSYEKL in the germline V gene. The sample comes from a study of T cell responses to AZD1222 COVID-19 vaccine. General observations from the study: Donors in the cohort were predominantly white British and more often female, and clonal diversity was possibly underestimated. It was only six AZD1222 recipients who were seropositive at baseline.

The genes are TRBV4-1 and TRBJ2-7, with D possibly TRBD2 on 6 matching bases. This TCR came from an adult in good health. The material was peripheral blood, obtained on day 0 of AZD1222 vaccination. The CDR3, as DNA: TGCGCCAGCAGCCAAGGTCGCCAGGGAGGCGAGCAGTACTTC. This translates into CASSQGRQGGEQYF.